The subject of this entry is one T cell receptor (beta chain). This sample is drawn from a study of OX40 agonist ivuxolimab in advanced cancers. Background on the study: Mean age around 60 years, range roughly 20 to 85; roughly 80% male. Eligibility rules accepted prior anti-PD-1, anti-PD-L1 or anti-CTLA-4 therapy, and over 35% had some. Partial responses, seen in three patients, involved one hepatocellular carcinoma and two cutaneous melanomas.

Drawing of blood for sampling happened at baseline, at cycle 4 day 1, and at cycle 7 day 1. The repertoire was sequenced with immunoSEQ multiplex PCR; TCRdb's copy has only in-frame clones and lacks some. The sample records about 93,000 clones, 90% to 95% being singletons. This CDR3 has 16 amino acids. Germline V gives CDR1 KGHSH, CDR2 LQKENI. Trimming at V came to 0 bases and at J to 4 bases, leaving 7 bases not matched to a gene. The starting material was CD4+ or CD8+ T cells sorted from blood, obtained in a trial of the OX40 agonist ivuxolimab. The chain employs TRBV18 and TRBJ2-7; 9 bases are a match to TRBD1. This TCR came from an adult with an advanced solid tumor such as melanoma, head and neck, liver or kidney cancer. CDR3 loop: CASSPPGQGTSYEQYF. CDR3 bases: TGTGCCAGCTCACCACCGGGACAGGGAACTTCATACGAGCAGTACTTC.